This paragraph covers one TCR beta chain sequence. As yet, its antigen is unknown. This CDR3 comprises 14 residues. The junction had 10 bases not matched to a gene; V was cut back by 6 bases and J by 5 bases. Germline CDR1 and CDR2: DFQATT and SNEGSKA (reference sequence). This entry belongs to a study of T-cell memory formation after mild COVID-19. One entry per CDR3 protein results from TCRdb running MiXCR on the 5' RACE reads. Counted here are around 250,000 distinct CDR3 sequences, roughly 17% occurring once; the ten biggest clones make up around 23%. Study-wide points: Day 15 to 85 contractors were CD4/CD8 balanced; later expanders leaned CD4+.

The sample taken for sequencing was PBMCs or a T cell subset sorted from them (not recorded which). This receptor was identified in a man younger than 35 who had mild COVID-19 (a few samples of this study predate the infection). Cell type and time point are not known. J is TRBJ2-3 and V is TRBV20-1; 8 bases are a match to TRBD2. DNA of the CDR3: TGCAGTGCATCAGCGGGGGCCGACGGAGATACGCAGTATTTT. Translated, it gives CSASAGADGDTQYF.